The 11 T cell receptor beta chains reported below all come from one sample, sequenced in a study of long-term antiretroviral therapy in people with HIV. Assay version v3.0 of immunoSEQ was used, and it was run at survey level. The assay was immunoSEQ multiplex PCR, and TCRdb's table has in-frame clones only and misses some. The sample lists 15,000 to 20,000 clones, over 70% seen once, with less than 15% in the top ten. The sample here was unsorted PBMCs, taken 2.9 years after starting antiretroviral therapy. These receptors were obtained from a woman aged 25-40 years with HIV.

The rearrangement links TRBV7-2 to TRBJ1-5; a possible D gene is TRBD1 (6 bases). Trimming took off 4 bases at V and 4 bases at J, with 20 bases between the two ends. The CDR3 spans 17 residues. CDR1 and CDR2 from the germline V gene are SGHTA and FQGNSA. The CDR3 bases are TGTGCCAGCAGCTCAACAACAGGGACTGCTTGGAATCAGCCCCAGCATTTT. It is translated as CASSSTTGTAWNQPQHF.

The chain is built from TRBV5-1 and TRBJ2-7, with 7 bases identical to TRBD1. This CDR3 region has 14 residues. Germline V CDR1 and CDR2: SGHRS, YFSETQ. J lost 4 bases, V lost 4 bases, and 8 bases had no gene match. The CDR3, as DNA: TGCGCCAGCAGCCCCGCGACAGGGATGTACGAGCAGTACTTC. Translation gives CASSPATGMYEQYF.

The V gene is TRBV9, the J gene TRBJ2-6, with D hard to call. Germline values: CDR1 SGDLS, CDR2 YYNGEE. The CDR3 runs 16 residues. Trimming cost V 2 bases and J 4 bases, with 13 bases left between them. The CDR3 here is CASSVFTEYGANVLTF. CDR3 bases: TGTGCCAGCAGCGTTTTCACTGAGTACGGGGCCAACGTCCTGACTTTC.

V gene TRBV21-1 combines with J gene TRBJ2-5; the table's D call, TRBD1, has no DNA check behind it. TRBV21-1 counts as a pseudogene. There are 17 residues in the CDR3. DNA of the CDR3: TGTGCCAGCAGCAGATCCCACGGAAGGACAGAAAAAGAGACCCAGTACTTC. It specifies CASSRSHGRTEKETQYF.

The CDR3 region has the DNA TGTGCCAGTGCTACCGGGACAGGGAGAAATCAGCCCCAGCATTTT. It encodes CASATGTGRNQPQHF. J is TRBJ1-5 and V is TRBV2, with 9 positions matching TRBD1. V gave up 9 bases and J gave up 4 bases; unmatched junction bases: 10. The CDR3 covers 15 residues. Looked up from germline, CDR1 is SNHLY and CDR2 is FYNNEI.

CDR3 loop: CASSPGTGTGELFF. CDR3 DNA: TGTGCCAGCAGTCCGGGAACGGGCACCGGGGAGCTGTTTTTT. The chain carries TRBV11-2 and TRBJ2-2, with D maybe TRBD2 (5 bases). This CDR3 is 14 amino acids long. Trimming shortened V by 6 bases and J by 4 bases, and 12 bases separated the two germline ends. From germline, CDR1 is SGHAT and CDR2 FQNNGV.

The chain uses TRBV6-4 and TRBJ1-6; 7 bases are a match to TRBD1. The CDR3 runs to 13 residues. V lost 8 bases and J lost 8; bases outside the gene matches: 6. Germline CDR1 reads MRHNA; CDR2 reads SNTAGT. In DNA, the CDR3 is TGTGCCAGCGGGGTCGACAGGGATTCACCCCTCCACTTT. This translates into CASGVDRDSPLHF.

The rearrangement links TRBV7-9 to TRBJ1-1, with D maybe TRBD1 (6 bases). Trimming took 4 bases from V and 3 from J, leaving 18 bases between them. Germline CDR1 reads SEHNR; CDR2 reads FQNEAQ (reference sequence). This CDR3 contains 16 residues. CDR3 DNA: TGTGCCAGCAGCTCCGGACAGTCTAGCCTGCACACTGAAGCTTTCTTT. The encoded protein is CASSSGQSSLHTEAFF.

The chain joins TRBV5-6 to TRBJ1-2, with D tentatively TRBD1 (6 bases). Germline V gives CDR1 SGHDT, CDR2 YYEEEE. CDR3 size: 13 residues. V was shortened by 0 bases and J by 8 bases, with 11 bases between the two germline ends. The CDR3: CASSLGSGEGYTF. The DNA for the CDR3 is TGTGCCAGCAGCTTGGGGTCAGGGGAGGGCTACACCTTC.

This rearrangement joins TRBV27 to TRBJ2-1; tentatively, D is TRBD1 or TRBD2 (5 bases each). CDR1 is MNHEY, CDR2 SMNVEV, per germline (reference sequence). This CDR3 contains 14 residues. V was clipped by 4 bases and J by 4 bases, with 11 bases between them. The CDR3 reads CASSSGTHYNEQFF. The CDR3 nucleotides are TGTGCCAGCAGTTCGGGGACGCATTACAATGAGCAGTTCTTC.

This clone was detected once. This chain uses TRBV4-1 with TRBJ1-1; 8 positions match TRBD1. Unmatched junction bases numbered 10, after V lost 2 bases and J lost 5 bases. Germline loops: CDR1 MGHRA, CDR2 YSYEKL. This CDR3 has 16 residues. CDR3: CASSQLPGTGLTEAFF. The CDR3 DNA reads TGCGCCAGCAGCCAACTCCCGGGGACAGGATTGACTGAAGCTTTCTTT.